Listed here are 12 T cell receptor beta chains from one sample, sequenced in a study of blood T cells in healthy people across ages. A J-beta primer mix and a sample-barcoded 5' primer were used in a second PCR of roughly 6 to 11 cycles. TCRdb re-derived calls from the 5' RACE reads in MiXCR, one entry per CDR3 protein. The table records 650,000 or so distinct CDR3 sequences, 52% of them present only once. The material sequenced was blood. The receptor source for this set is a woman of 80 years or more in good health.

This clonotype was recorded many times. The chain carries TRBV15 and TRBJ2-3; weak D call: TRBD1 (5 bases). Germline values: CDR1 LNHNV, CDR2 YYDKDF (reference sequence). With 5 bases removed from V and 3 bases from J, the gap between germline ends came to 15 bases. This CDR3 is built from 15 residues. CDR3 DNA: TGTGCCACCAGCTCATGGACAAAAACTACAGATACGCAGTATTTT. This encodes CATSSWTKTTDTQYF.

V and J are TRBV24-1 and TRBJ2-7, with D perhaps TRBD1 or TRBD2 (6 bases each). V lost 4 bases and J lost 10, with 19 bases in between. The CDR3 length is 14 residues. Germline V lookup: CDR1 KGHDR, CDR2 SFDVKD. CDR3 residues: CATSDPRRGFTQYF. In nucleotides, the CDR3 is TGTGCCACCAGTGACCCCCGGAGGGGGTTCACCCAGTACTTC.

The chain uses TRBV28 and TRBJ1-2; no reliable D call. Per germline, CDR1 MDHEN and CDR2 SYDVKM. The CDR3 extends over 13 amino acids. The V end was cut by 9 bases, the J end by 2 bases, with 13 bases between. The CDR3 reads CASGEGVNYGYTF. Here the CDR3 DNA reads TGTGCCAGTGGAGAGGGCGTGAACTATGGCTACACCTTC.

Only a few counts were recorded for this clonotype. CDR3 sequence reads: CASSQDRWDTYEQYF. The CDR3 region has the DNA TGTGCCAGCAGCCAAGATAGGTGGGACACCTACGAGCAGTACTTC. This chain joins TRBV3-1 and TRBJ2-7, with TRBD1 as a possible D gene (6 bases). Looked up from germline, CDR1 is LGHDT and CDR2 is YNNKEL (reference sequence). The CDR3 has 15 amino acids. The V end lost 0 bases, the J end lost 2 bases, and 11 bases lay between the germline ends.

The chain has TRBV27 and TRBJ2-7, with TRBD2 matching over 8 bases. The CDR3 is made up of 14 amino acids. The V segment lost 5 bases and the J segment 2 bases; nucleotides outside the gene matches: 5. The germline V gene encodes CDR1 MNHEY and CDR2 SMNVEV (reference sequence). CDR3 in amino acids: CASSKLAGPYEQYF. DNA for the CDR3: TGTGCCAGCAGTAAGCTAGCGGGTCCCTACGAGCAGTACTTC.

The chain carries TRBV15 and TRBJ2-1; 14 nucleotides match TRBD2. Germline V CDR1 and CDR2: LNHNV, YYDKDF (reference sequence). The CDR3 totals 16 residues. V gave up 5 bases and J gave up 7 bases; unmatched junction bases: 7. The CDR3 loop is CATSHTRLAGGNEQFF. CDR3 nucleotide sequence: TGTGCCACCAGCCATACCAGACTAGCGGGGGGGAATGAGCAGTTCTTC.

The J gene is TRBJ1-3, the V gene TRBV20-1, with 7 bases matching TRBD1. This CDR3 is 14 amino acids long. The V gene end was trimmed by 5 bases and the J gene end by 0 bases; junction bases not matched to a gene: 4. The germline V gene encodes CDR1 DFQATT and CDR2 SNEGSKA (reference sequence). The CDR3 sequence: CSAAGGDSGNTIYF. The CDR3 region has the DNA TGCAGTGCTGCAGGGGGAGACTCTGGAAACACCATATATTTT.

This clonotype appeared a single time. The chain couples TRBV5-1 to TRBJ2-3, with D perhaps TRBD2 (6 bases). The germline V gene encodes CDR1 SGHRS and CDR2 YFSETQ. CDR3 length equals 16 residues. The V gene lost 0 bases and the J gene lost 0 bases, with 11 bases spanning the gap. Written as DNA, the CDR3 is TGCGCCAGCAGCTTGGGTAGCGGAAAAAGCACAGATACGCAGTATTTT. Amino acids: CASSLGSGKSTDTQYF.

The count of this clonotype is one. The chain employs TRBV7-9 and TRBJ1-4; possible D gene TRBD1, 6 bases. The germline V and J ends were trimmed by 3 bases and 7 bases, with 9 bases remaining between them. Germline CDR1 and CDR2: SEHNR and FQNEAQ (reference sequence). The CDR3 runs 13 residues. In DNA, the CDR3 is TGTGCCAGCAGCTTCTCAGGGGTTGAAAAACTGTTTTTT. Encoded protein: CASSFSGVEKLFF.

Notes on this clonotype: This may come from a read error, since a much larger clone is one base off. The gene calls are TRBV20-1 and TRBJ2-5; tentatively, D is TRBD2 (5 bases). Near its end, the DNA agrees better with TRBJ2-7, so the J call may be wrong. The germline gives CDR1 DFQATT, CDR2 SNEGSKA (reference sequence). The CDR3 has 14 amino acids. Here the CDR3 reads CGAREDVGSYEQYF. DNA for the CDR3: TGCGGTGCTAGAGAAGATGTTGGGAGCTACGAGCAGTACTTC.

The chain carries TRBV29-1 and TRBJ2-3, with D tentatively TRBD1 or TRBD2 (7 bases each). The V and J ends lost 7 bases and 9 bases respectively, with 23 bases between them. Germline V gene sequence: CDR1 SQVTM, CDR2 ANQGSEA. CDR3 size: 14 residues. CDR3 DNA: TGCAGCGCCGCGAGGGACCAGGGGGGGAGGACGCAGTATTTT. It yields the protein CSAARDQGGRTQYF.

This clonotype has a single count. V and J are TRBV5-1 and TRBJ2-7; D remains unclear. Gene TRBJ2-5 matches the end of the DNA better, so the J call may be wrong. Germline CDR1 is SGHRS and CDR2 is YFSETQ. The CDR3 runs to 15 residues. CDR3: CASSTLQSDSETQYF. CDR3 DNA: TGCGCCAGCAGCACCCTCCAGAGTGATTCGGAGACCCAGTACTTC.